The 2 T cell receptor beta chains presented below share a single source sample, sequenced in a study of monozygotic twins with inflammatory bowel disease. Using the 5' RACE reads, TCRdb records one entry per CDR3 protein without DNA. Reported are 300,000 to 350,000 distinct CDR3 sequences; the ten largest clones contain around 2%. Sequenced: blood. The receptors shown here come from a human donor with ulcerative colitis or Crohn's disease, or a healthy co-twin of an affected twin (not recorded which).

The V call is TRBV6-1, the J call TRBJ1-1; the D gene TCRdb calls, TRBD1, cannot be checked with no DNA. CDR1 MNHNS and CDR2 SASEGT come from the germline V gene. The CDR3 has 16 residues. CDR3 amino acids: CASSRPPTGLNTEAFF.

The J gene is TRBJ2-2, the V gene TRBV19; TCRdb reports TRBD1, a call that lacks DNA to check it against. The CDR3 has 12 amino acids. The germline V gene encodes CDR1 LNHDA and CDR2 SQIVND (reference sequence). The CDR3 region is CASSPRVGELFF.